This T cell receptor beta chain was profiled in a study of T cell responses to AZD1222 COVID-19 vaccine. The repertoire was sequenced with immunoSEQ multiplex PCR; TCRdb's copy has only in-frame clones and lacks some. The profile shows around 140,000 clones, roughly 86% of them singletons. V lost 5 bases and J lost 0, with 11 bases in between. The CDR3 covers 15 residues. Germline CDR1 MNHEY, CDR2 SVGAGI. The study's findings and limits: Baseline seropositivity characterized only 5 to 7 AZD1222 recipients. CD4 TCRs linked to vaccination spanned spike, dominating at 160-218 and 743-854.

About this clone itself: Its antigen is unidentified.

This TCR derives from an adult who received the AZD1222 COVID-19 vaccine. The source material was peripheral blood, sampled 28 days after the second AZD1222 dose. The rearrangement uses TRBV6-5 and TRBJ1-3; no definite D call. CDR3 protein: CASSTNDGSGNTIYF. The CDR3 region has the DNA TGTGCCAGCAGTACGAACGACGGCTCTGGAAACACCATATATTTT.